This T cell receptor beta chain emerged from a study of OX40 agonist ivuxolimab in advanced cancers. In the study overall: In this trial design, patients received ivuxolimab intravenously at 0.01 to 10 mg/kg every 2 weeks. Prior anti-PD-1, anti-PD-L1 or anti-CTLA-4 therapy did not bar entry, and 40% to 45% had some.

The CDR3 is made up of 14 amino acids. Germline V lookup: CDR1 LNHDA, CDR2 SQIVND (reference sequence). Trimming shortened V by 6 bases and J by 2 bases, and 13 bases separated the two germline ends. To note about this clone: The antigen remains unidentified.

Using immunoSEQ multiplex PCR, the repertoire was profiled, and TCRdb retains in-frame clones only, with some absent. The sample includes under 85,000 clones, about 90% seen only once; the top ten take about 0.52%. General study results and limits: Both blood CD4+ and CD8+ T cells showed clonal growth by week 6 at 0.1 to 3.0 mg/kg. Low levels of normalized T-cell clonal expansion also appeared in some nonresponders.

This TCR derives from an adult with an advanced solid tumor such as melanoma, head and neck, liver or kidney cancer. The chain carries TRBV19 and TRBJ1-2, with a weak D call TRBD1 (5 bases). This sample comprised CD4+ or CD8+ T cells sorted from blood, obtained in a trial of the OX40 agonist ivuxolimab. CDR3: CASSPGTENYGYTF. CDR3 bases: TGTGCCAGTAGCCCTGGGACCGAGAACTATGGCTACACCTTC.